The source of this TCR beta chain is a study of blood T cell repertoires in COVID-19. Across the whole study: The samples span acute and convalescent COVID-19 from the United States, Italy and Spain. In each case, the material was cDNA or gDNA derived from T cells, B-cell-depleted T cells, or PBMCs.

Clones were read by immunoSEQ multiplex PCR, and TCRdb kept only the in-frame ones, dropping some. The sample records about 64,000 clones, more than 75% being singletons. Trimming pared 5 bases from V and 2 bases from J, leaving 8 bases between. The CDR3 covers 13 residues. Germline V gives CDR1 SNHLY, CDR2 FYNNEI. The sample consisted of peripheral blood. The receptor was derived from a human donor in a cohort sampled during active COVID-19. J is TRBJ2-3 and V is TRBV2, with D tentatively TRBD1 (6 bases). CDR3 DNA: TGTGCCAGCAGTCAGGGGCCCACAGATACGCAGTATTTT. It specifies CASSQGPTDTQYF.